These 7 T cell receptor beta chains came from one sample sequenced in a study of blood T cell repertoires in COVID-19. Here immunoSEQ multiplex PCR was the method, and the copy in TCRdb shows in-frame clones only, minus some. Counted here are approximately 120,000 clones, about 87% occurring once; the ten biggest clones make up 1.1%. The sequencing input was peripheral blood. These receptors came from a human donor in a cohort sampled during active COVID-19.

This clone was picked up one time. V and J are TRBV19 and TRBJ2-7, with 8 bases fitting TRBD1. Trimming cost V 5 bases and J 2 bases; bases outside gene matches: 5. Germline V gives CDR1 LNHDA, CDR2 SQIVND (reference sequence). CDR3 size: 14 residues. CDR3 sequence (DNA): TGTGCCAGTAGTGGGACAGGCAGCCCCTACGAGCAGTACTTC. The encoded protein is CASSGTGSPYEQYF. Using reference TRBV19 and TRBJ2-7 for the parts outside the CDR3, the full variable domain is DGGITQSPKYLFRKEGQNVTLSCEQNLNHDAMYWYRQDPGQGLRLIYYSQIVNDFQKGDIAEGYSVSREKKESFPLTVTSAQKNPTAFYLCASSGTGSPYEQYFGPGTRLTVT.

V usage is TRBV3-1 (or the pseudogene TRBV3-2) and J usage is TRBJ2-5, with D unresolved. The V gene lost 0 bases and the J gene lost 7 bases, with 6 bases spanning the gap. The germline V gene encodes CDR1 LGHDT and CDR2 YNNKEL (reference sequence). This CDR3 spans 12 amino acids. CDR3 amino acids: CASSQDLGTQYF. The DNA for the CDR3 is TGTGCCAGCAGCCAAGATCTCGGGACCCAGTACTTC.

This chain uses TRBV14 with TRBJ2-3; a weak D match, TRBD1 (6 bases). The V end was cut by 2 bases, the J end by 2 bases, with 14 bases between. CDR1 is SGHDN and CDR2 is FVKESK in the germline V gene. This CDR3 region has 16 residues. The CDR3 DNA reads TGTGCCAGCAGCCAACATGGGGGACAATCCACAGATACGCAGTATTTT. Protein product: CASSQHGGQSTDTQYF.

DNA of the CDR3: TGTGCCAGCAGCCGTCAACGTGGGCCTCAAGAGACCCAGTACTTC. Amino acid sequence: CASSRQRGPQETQYF. The chain uses TRBV14 and TRBJ2-5; D remains ambiguous. The germline CDR1 and CDR2 sequences are SGHDN and FVKESK. The CDR3 sequence is 15 residues long. Trimming cost V 4 bases and J 2 bases, with 14 bases left between them. Combining the CDR3 with reference TRBV14 and TRBJ2-5 gives the whole variable domain EAGVTQFPSHSVIEKGQTVTLRCDPISGHDNLYWYRRVMGKEIKFLLHFVKESKQDESGMPNNRFLAERTGGTYSTLKVQPAELEDSGVYFCASSRQRGPQETQYFGPGTRLLVL.

The V gene is TRBV7-9, the J gene TRBJ2-1; TRBD2 matches 10 bases. This CDR3 has 18 amino acids. CDR1 SEHNR and CDR2 FQNEAQ come from the germline V gene (reference sequence). J gave up 2 bases and V 5 bases, and 12 bases lay outside the gene matches. In nucleotides, the CDR3 is TGTGCCAGCAGCCATACACGCCTAGCGGGAGTAGCCTACAATGAGCAGTTCTTC. It is translated as CASSHTRLAGVAYNEQFF. The entire variable domain, with the rest obtained from reference TRBV7-9 and TRBJ2-1, is as follows: DTGVSQNPRHKITKRGQNVTFRCDPISEHNRLYWYRQTLGQGPEFLTYFQNEAQLEKSRLLSDRFSAERPKGSFSTLEIQRTEQGDSAMYLCASSHTRLAGVAYNEQFFGPGTRLTVL.

V gene TRBV14 combines with J gene TRBJ2-7; D gene ambiguous. There are 15 residues in the CDR3. Germline CDR1 is SGHDN and CDR2 is FVKESK. Trimming removed 1 base from V and 0 bases from J, with 10 bases in between. The DNA of the CDR3 is TGTGCCAGCAGCCAAGGGCGCCAGGCCTCCTACGAGCAGTACTTC. Protein sequence: CASSQGRQASYEQYF. The whole variable domain, remainder taken from reference TRBV14 and TRBJ2-7, is EAGVTQFPSHSVIEKGQTVTLRCDPISGHDNLYWYRRVMGKEIKFLLHFVKESKQDESGMPNNRFLAERTGGTYSTLKVQPAELEDSGVYFCASSQGRQASYEQYFGPGTRLTVT.

The V gene is TRBV5-1, the J gene TRBJ1-1; maybe TRBD1 (6 bases). Germline V gene lookup returns CDR1 SGHRS and CDR2 YFSETQ. This CDR3 comprises 14 residues. The V end lost 4 bases, the J end lost 7 bases, and 17 bases lay between the germline ends. CDR3 region: CASSPGVSPREAFF. In DNA form, the CDR3 reads TGCGCCAGCAGCCCAGGGGTATCACCTCGTGAAGCTTTCTTT. The full variable domain, completed using reference TRBV5-1 and TRBJ1-1, is KAGVTQTPRYLIKTRGQQVTLSCSPISGHRSVSWYQQTPGQGLQFLFEYFSETQRNKGNFPGRFSGRQFSNSRSEMNVSTLELGDSALYLCASSPGVSPREAFFGQGTRLTVV.